The T cell receptor (beta chain) described here comes from a study of CD8 T cells in Susac syndrome. General study findings and limits: As the study acknowledged, the number of individuals in its TCR sequencing and HLA analysis was relatively small.

On this clonotype itself: Its antigen is unidentified.

RNA totalling about 0.45 to 1 ug underwent reverse transcription with random hexamers. Coverage of TCR beta CDR3 amplification by immunoSEQ multiplex PCR extended to 54 Vbeta and 13 Jbeta. MiXCR, applied by TCRdb to the immunoSEQ multiplex PCR reads, yields one record per CDR3 protein. The sample yields approximately 100,000 distinct CDR3 sequences, roughly 90% seen once. CD8+ and CD4+ T cells from blood underwent TCR beta sequencing. The TEMRA cells underwent FACS enrichment, while the CD8+ and CD4+ T cells underwent negative isolation. The V gene's germline CDR1 is SQVTM and CDR2 ANQGSEA. This CDR3 is 16 amino acids long. V lost 3 bases and J 0 bases, leaving 17 bases between the germline ends.

The origin of this receptor is a human donor in good health. Sequencing used CD8+ T cells from PBMCs. The chain has TRBV29-1 and TRBJ2-5; the D gene could be TRBD1 or TRBD2 (5 bases each). This chain's CDR3 is CSVDTGSPTDQETQYF. For the CDR3, the DNA is TGCAGCGTTGATACGGGGTCCCCGACAGACCAAGAGACCCAGTACTTC.